The next 2 T cell receptor beta chains were all read from a single sample in a study of vaccination effects on CD4 cells after COVID-19 (dated by TCRdb to the early 2020s). No cognate antigen is known for these TCRs. The protocol used for the library was the immunoSEQ multiplex PCR assay. TCRdb stores this immuneACCESS table with in-frame sequences only. Part of the clones is absent; in the studies checked, under half of the shortfall reflects unresolved V genes, and no reason is known for the rest. This sample is represented by about 22,000 clones; around 72% of them were singletons. Approximately 19% of the sample lies in the top ten. The ViraFEST assay stimulated PBMC with viral peptide pools and then used TCR sequencing to identify antigen-specific CD4+ T cell clonotypes by expansion. After 10 to 11 days of culture, CD4+ T cells were isolated with the EasySep CD4+ T cell isolation kit. None of the healthy vaccine recipients had a prior SARS-CoV-2 infection, which was confirmed by nucleocapsid antibody tests that came back negative both before and after vaccination.

The sample was CD4+ T cells from PBMCs cultured with HCoV-NL63 spike peptides, taken before COVID-19 vaccination. Interpreted using the paper, the cell subset or site label stands for: HCoV-NL63 spike overlapping peptide pool stimulation. The receptor source for this set is a human donor who received a COVID-19 vaccine.

The chain has TRBV7-2 and TRBJ1-2, with TRBD1 as a possible D gene (5 bases). The ends were cut back, 0 bases at V and 2 bases at J, with 13 bases in the middle. The CDR3 is made up of 16 amino acids. Germline lookup yields CDR1 SGHTA and CDR2 FQGNSA. The CDR3 bases are TGTGCCAGCAGCTTAGCCGGAGGGGCGGAGAACTATGGCTACACCTTC. Protein sequence: CASSLAGGAENYGYTF.

The chain joins TRBV28 to TRBJ2-4; D remains unclear. The CDR3 is made up of 13 amino acids. V lost 6 bases and J 7 bases, leaving 13 bases between the germline ends. Per the germline V gene, CDR1 is MDHEN and CDR2 is SYDVKM. The CDR3 DNA reads as TGTGCCAGCAGCCCCCCAGGTCCGAACATTCAGTACTTC. Protein sequence: CASSPPGPNIQYF.